The subject of this entry is one T cell receptor beta chain. The data belong to a study of T-cell memory formation after mild COVID-19. TCRdb used MiXCR to reprocess the 5' RACE reads, holding one entry per CDR3 protein. This sample yields 80,000 to 95,000 distinct CDR3 sequences, of which around a quarter are seen a single time; over 40% belongs to the top ten. Germline V CDR1 and CDR2: MNHEY, SVGEGT. This CDR3 region has 14 residues. V lost 6 bases to trimming and J lost 7 bases, with 16 bases between them. The rearrangement uses TRBV6-2 or TRBV6-3 and TRBJ2-1; possibly TRBD1 for D (6 bases). This TCR came from a man between 18 and 35 years old who had mild COVID-19 (a few samples of this study predate the infection). Cell type and time point are not known. The sequencing input was PBMCs or a T cell subset sorted from them (not recorded which). The CDR3 DNA follows: TGTGCCAGCAGACGGGACAACCCGGGAAATGAGCAGTTCTTC. Residues: CASRRDNPGNEQFF.